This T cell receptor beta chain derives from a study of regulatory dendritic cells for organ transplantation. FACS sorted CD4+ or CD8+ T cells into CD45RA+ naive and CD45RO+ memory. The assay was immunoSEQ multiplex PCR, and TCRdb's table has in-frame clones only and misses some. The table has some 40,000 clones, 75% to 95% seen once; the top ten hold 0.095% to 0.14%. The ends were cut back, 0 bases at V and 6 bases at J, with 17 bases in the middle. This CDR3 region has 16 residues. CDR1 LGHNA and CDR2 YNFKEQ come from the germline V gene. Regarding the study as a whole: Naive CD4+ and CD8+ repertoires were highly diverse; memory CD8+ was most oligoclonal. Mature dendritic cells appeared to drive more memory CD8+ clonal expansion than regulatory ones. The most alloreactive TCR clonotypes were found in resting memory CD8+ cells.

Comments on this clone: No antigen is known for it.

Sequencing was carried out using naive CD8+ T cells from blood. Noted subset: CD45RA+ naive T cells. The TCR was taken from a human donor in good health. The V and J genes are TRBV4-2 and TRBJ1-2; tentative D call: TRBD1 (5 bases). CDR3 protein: CASSQEVNFGADGYTF. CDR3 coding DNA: TGTGCCAGCAGCCAAGAGGTCAACTTCGGGGCCGATGGCTACACCTTC.